This T cell receptor beta chain was found in a study of blood T cell repertoires in COVID-19. Per the original methods: Estimated nucleated cell counts came from reference gene primer amplification. The repertoire was sequenced with immunoSEQ multiplex PCR; TCRdb's copy has only in-frame clones and lacks some. That table supplies the V and J calls and clone size; D and trimming were determined from the DNA. Of about 240,000 clones in the sample, 80% to 90% were seen once. Looked up from germline, CDR1 is SEHNR and CDR2 is FQNEAQ (reference sequence). The CDR3 loop spans 14 amino acids. The V gene end was trimmed by 4 bases and the J gene end by 6 bases; junction bases not matched to a gene: 6.

The genes are TRBV7-9 and TRBJ1-5, with TRBD1 matching over 7 bases. The source is a woman aged 80 or over with COVID-19, enrolled during active disease. The sample was peripheral blood. The chain's CDR3 is CASSSDTGVQPQHF. In DNA, the CDR3 is TGTGCCAGCAGCTCGGATACAGGGGTTCAGCCCCAGCATTTT.